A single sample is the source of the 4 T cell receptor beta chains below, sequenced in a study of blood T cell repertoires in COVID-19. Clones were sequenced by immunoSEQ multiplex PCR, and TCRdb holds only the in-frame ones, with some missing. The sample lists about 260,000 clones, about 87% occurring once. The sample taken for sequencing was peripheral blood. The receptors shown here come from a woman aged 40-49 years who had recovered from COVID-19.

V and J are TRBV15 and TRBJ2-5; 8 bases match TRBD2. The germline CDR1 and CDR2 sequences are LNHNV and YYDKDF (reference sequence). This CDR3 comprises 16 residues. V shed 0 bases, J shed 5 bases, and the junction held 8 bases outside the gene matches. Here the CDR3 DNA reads TGTGCCACCAGCAGAGATCGGGAGGGGCTAGAGGAGACCCAGTACTTC. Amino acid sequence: CATSRDREGLEETQYF.

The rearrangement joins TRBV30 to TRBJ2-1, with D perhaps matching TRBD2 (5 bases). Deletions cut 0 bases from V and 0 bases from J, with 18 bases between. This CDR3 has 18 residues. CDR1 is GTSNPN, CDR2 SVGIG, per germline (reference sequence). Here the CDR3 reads CAWSVPPPGSFSYNEQFF. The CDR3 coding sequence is TGTGCCTGGAGTGTACCCCCCCCGGGGTCCTTCTCCTACAATGAGCAGTTCTTC.

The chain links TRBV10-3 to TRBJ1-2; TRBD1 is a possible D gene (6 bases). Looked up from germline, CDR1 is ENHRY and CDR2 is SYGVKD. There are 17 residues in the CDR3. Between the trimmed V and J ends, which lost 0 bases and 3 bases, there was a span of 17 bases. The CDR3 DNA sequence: TGTGCCATCAGTGAGTCGCCCTCTAAAAAGGGGGACTATGGCTACACCTTC. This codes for CAISESPSKKGDYGYTF.

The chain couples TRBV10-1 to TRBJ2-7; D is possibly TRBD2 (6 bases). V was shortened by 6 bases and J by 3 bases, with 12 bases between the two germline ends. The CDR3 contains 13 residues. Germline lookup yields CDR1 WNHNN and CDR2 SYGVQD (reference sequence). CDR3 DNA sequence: TGCGCCAGCAGCCAAGGAGGGGTCTACGAGCAGTACTTC. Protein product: CASSQGGVYEQYF.